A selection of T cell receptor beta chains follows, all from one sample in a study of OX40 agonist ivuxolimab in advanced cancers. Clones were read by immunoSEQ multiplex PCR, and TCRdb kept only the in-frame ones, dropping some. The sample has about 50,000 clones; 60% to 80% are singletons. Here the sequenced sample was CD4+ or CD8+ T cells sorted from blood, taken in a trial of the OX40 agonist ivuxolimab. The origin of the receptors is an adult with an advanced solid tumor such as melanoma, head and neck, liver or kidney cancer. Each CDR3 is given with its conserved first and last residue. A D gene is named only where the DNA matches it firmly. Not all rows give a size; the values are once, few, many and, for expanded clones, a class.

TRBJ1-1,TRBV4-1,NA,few,CASSHLNLGLMNTEAFF,TGCGCCAGCAGCCACCTTAATTTGGGATTAATGAACACTGAAGCTTTCTTT
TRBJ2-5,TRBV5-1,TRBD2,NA,CASSLSWTLAGIYQETQYF,TGCGCCAGCAGCTTGAGCTGGACACTAGCGGGGATCTACCAAGAGACCCAGTACTTC
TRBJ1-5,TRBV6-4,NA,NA,CASSMGYDQPQHF,TGTGCCAGCAGTATGGGTTACGATCAGCCCCAGCATTTT
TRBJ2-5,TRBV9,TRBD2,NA,CASSPLGLAGGGGETQYF,TGTGCCAGCAGCCCCCTCGGGCTAGCGGGAGGAGGAGGGGAGACCCAGTACTTC
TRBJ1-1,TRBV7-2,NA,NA,CASSPWGNTEAFF,TGTGCCAGCAGCCCCTGGGGGAACACTGAAGCTTTCTTT
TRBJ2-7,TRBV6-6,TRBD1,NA,CASSYRDSSYEQYF,TGTGCCAGCAGTTACCGGGACAGCTCCTACGAGCAGTACTTC
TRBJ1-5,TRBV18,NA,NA,CASRVGGIEAQHF,TGTGCCAGCCGGGTAGGGGGGATCGAGGCCCAGCATTTT
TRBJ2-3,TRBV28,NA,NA,CASSLGGRGDTQYF,TGTGCCAGCAGTTTAGGGGGGAGAGGAGATACGCAGTATTTT
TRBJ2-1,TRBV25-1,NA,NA,CASSEYVGGGQFF,TGTGCCAGCAGTGAATATGTCGGGGGAGGGCAGTTCTTC
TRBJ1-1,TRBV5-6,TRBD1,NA,CASSLFGQGGNTEAFF,TGTGCCAGCAGCTTATTTGGACAGGGGGGGAACACTGAAGCTTTCTTT
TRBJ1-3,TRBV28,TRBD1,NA,CASRDWNRGDGNTIYF,TGTGCCAGCAGAGATTGGAACAGGGGTGATGGAAACACCATATATTTT
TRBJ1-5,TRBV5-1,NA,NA,CASSLGSGSNQPQHF,TGCGCCAGCAGCTTGGGTTCGGGGAGCAATCAGCCCCAGCATTTT
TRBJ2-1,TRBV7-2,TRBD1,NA,CASSSDRGLYNEQFF,TGTGCCAGCAGCTCAGACAGGGGACTTTACAATGAGCAGTTCTTC
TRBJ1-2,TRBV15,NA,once,CATSRDTLAQTYGYTF,TGTGCCACCAGCAGAGATACTCTAGCCCAAACCTATGGCTACACCTTC
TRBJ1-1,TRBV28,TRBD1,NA,CASSSGTGMNTEAFF,TGTGCCAGCAGTTCCGGGACAGGGATGAACACTGAAGCTTTCTTT
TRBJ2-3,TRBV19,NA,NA,CASSILAVGSTDTQYF,TGTGCCAGTAGTATTTTGGCTGTGGGTAGCACAGATACGCAGTATTTT
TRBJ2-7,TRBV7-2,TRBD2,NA,CASSQGTSGGAGYEQYF,TGTGCCAGCAGCCAAGGGACTAGCGGGGGGGCAGGGTACGAGCAGTACTTC